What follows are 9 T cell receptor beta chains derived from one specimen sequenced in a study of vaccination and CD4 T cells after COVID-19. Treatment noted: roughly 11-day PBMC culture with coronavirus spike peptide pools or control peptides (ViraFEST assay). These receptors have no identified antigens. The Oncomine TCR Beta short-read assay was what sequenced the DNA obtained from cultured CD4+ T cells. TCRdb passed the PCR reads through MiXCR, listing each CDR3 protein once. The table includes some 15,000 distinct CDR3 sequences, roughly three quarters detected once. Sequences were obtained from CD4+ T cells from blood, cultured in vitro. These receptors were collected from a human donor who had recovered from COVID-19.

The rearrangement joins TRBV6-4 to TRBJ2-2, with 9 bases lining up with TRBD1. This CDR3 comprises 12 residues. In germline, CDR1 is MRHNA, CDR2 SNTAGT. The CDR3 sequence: CALQGATGELFF. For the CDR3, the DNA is TGTGCTCTACAGGGGGCTACCGGGGAGCTGTTTTTT.

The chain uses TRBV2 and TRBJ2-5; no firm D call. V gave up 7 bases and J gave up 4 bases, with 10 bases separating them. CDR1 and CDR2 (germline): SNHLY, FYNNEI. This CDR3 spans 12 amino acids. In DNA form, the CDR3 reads TGTGCCAGCACAAACGAGCTAGAGACCCAGTACTTC. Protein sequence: CASTNELETQYF.

The CDR3 nucleotides read TGTGCCAGTAGTATGCGAGGCCGAGGACGCGGAGCAGATACGCAGTATTTT. Translation gives CASSMRGRGRGADTQYF. This sequence joins TRBV19 and TRBJ2-3; D remains unclear. Germline CDR1 reads LNHDA; CDR2 reads SQIVND (reference sequence). This CDR3 contains 17 residues. Trimming took 3 bases from V and 4 from J, leaving 20 bases between them.

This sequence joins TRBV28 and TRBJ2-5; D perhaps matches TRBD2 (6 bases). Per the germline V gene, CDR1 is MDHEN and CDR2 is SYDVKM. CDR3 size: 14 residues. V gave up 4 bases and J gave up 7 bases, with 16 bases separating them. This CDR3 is CASSSGGSAWTQYF. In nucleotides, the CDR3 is TGTGCCAGCAGTTCCGGGGGAAGTGCTTGGACCCAGTACTTC.

The CDR3 DNA reads as TGTGCCAGCAGCCCTGGGGACAGGCCCTATTCGGGCGGCTACACCTTC. Protein: CASSPGDRPYSGGYTF. This rearrangement joins TRBV7-8 to TRBJ1-2; 8 bases fit TRBD1. V trimming: 5 bases; J trimming: 8 bases; junction bases outside the gene matches: 16. Per germline, CDR1 SGHVS and CDR2 FQNEAQ. This CDR3 has 16 amino acids.

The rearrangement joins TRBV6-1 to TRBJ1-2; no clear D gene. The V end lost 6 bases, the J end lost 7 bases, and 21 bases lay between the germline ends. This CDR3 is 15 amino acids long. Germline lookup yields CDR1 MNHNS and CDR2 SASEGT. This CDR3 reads CASSAIDKLGGGYTF. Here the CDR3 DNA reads TGTGCCAGCAGCGCAATCGACAAACTGGGAGGTGGCTACACCTTC.

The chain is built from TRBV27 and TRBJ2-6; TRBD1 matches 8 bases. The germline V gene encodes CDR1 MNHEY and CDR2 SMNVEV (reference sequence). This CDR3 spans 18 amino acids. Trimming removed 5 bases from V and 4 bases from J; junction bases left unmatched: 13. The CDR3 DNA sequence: TGTGCCAGCAGTCCCCTGGGACAGGTCAAGCCCGGGGCCAACGTCCTGACTTTC. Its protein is CASSPLGQVKPGANVLTF.

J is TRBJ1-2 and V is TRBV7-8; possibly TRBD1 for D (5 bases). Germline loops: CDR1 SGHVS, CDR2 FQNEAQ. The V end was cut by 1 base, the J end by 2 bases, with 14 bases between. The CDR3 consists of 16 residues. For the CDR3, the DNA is TGTGCCAGCAGCTTAGGGGGGTGGGCCTCAAACTATGGCTACACCTTC. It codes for CASSLGGWASNYGYTF. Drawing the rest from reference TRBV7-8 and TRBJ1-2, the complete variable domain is GAGVSQSPRYKVAKRGQDVALRCDPISGHVSLFWYQQALGQGPEFLTYFQNEAQLDKSGLPSDRFFAERPEGSVSTLKIQRTQQEDSAVYLCASSLGGWASNYGYTFGSGTRLTVV.

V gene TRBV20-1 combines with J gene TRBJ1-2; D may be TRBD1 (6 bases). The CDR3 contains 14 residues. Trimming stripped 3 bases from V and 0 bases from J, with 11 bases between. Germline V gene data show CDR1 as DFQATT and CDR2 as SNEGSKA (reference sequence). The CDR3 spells CSARSRGPNYGYTF. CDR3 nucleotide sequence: TGCAGTGCTAGGAGCCGGGGGCCTAACTATGGCTACACCTTC.